The clone carrying this T cell receptor (beta chain) was counted at least ten times. Its antigen remains unidentified. This sample is part of a study of liver allograft versus peripheral blood T cells. Study context: In transplanted livers, T cell receptor repertoires were compared with those found in the recipients' peripheral blood.

CDR1 and CDR2 from the germline V gene are SNHLY and FYNNEI. V lost 5 bases and J lost 1; bases outside the gene matches: 2. CDR3 length: 14 amino acids. Findings of the study overall: Reports indicated that T cell receptor repertoires inside liver allografts differed from those in peripheral blood.

Each CDR3 protein is one row after TCRdb ran MiXCR on the reads. The repertoire holds more than 3,500 distinct CDR3 sequences, with 20% to 25% as singletons. The chain has TRBV2 and TRBJ1-1, with TRBD1 matching 9 bases. The sequence was collected from a human patient who had a liver transplant. Some T cells may possibly be graft donor cells. The chain's CDR3 is CASSRDRANTEAFF. CDR3 DNA: TGTGCCAGCAGTCGGGACAGGGCGAACACTGAAGCTTTCTTT.